This entry describes one T cell receptor (beta chain). The authors' processing: It was from reference gene primer amplification that nucleated cell counts were estimated. TCRdb's table, derived via immunoSEQ multiplex PCR, lists solely in-frame clones and lacks some. V and J calls and clone size are as listed in that table; D and trimming were resolved from the DNA. The sample has around 63,000 clones; roughly nine tenths are singletons. The data stem from a study of blood T cell repertoires in COVID-19. Study in general: There were acute and convalescent COVID-19 samples, and they came from the United States, Italy and Spain. T cells, B-cell-depleted T cells, or PBMCs provided the cDNA or gDNA that served as material.

Patients from Seattle were sampled longitudinally, starting during active infection. The CDR3 has 15 amino acids. Deletions cut 0 bases from V and 1 base from J, with 6 bases between. Germline assignment: CDR1 SGHTA and CDR2 FQGTGA. J is TRBJ2-2 and V is TRBV7-3; possible D gene TRBD1, 6 bases. Input material: peripheral blood. This sequence was found in a woman aged 60-75 years with COVID-19, enrolled during active disease. CDR3: CASSLTTGNTGELFF. The CDR3 coding sequence is TGTGCCAGCAGCTTAACGACAGGGAACACCGGGGAGCTGTTTTTT.